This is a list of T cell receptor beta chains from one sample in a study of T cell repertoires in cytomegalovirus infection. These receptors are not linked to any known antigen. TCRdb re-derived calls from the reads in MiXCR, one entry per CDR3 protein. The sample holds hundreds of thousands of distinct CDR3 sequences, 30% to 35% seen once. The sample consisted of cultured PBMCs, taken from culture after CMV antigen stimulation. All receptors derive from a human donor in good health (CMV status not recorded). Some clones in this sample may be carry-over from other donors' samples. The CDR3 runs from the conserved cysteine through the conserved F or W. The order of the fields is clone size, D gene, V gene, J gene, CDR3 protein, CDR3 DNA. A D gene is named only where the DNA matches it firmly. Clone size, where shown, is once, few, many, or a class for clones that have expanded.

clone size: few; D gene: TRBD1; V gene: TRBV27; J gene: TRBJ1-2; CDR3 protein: CASGPGTGYGSYGYTF; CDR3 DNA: TGTGCCAGCGGCCCCGGGACAGGGTATGGGAGCTATGGCTACACCTTC
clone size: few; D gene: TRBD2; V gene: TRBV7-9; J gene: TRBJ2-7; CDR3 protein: CASSSLKLAGAYEQYF; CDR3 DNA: TGTGCCAGCAGCTCCCTAAAACTAGCGGGAGCCTACGAGCAGTACTTC
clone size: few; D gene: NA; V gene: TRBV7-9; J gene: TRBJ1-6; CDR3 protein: CASSPGGGGNSPLHF; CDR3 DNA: TGTGCCAGCAGCCCGGGTGGGGGGGGCAATTCACCCCTCCACTTT
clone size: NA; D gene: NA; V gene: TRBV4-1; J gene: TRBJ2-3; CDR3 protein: CASRPIPRVTDTQYF; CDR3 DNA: TGCGCCAGCAGGCCCATTCCCAGGGTCACAGATACGCAGTATTTT
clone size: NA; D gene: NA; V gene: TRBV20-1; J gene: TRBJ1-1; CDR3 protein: CSAVLHLNTEAFF; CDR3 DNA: TGCAGTGCTGTACTACACCTGAACACTGAAGCTTTCTTT
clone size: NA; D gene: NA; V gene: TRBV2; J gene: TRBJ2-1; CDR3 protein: CASSALAGNNEQFF; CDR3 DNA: TGTGCCAGCAGTGCGCTAGCAGGTAACAATGAGCAGTTCTTC
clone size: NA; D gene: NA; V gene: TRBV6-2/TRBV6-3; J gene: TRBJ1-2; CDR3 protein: CASGRTGGYGYTF; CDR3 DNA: TGTGCCAGCGGAAGAACAGGTGGATATGGCTACACCTTC
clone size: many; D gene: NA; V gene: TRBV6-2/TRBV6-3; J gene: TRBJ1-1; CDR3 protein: CASNRGGTEAFF; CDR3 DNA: TGTGCCAGCAACCGAGGGGGCACTGAAGCTTTCTTT
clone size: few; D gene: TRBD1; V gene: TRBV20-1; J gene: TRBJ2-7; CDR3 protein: CSARAGTGGDEQYF; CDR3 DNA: TGCAGTGCTAGAGCCGGGACAGGGGGCGACGAGCAGTACTTC
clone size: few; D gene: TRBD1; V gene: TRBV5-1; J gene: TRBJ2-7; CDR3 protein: CASSYDPPGQGYEQYF; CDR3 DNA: TGCGCCAGCAGCTATGACCCCCCGGGACAGGGCTACGAGCAGTACTTC
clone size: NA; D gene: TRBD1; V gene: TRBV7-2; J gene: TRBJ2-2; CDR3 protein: CASSLFGQGNTGELFF; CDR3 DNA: TGTGCCAGCAGCTTATTTGGACAGGGCAACACCGGGGAGCTGTTTTTT
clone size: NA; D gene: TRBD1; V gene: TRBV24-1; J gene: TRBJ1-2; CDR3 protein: CATKGQRDTHYGYTF; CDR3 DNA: TGTGCCACCAAGGGACAGAGGGACACGCACTATGGCTACACCTTC
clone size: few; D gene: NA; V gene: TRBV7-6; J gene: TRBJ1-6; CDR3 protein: CASSLAQDLSGSPLHF; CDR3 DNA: TGTGCCAGCAGCTTAGCACAGGACCTCTCAGGTTCACCCCTCCACTTT
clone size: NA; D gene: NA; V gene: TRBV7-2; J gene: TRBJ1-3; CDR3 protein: CASSLVGVGGSGNTISF; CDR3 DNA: TGTGCCAGCAGCTTAGTTGGGGTTGGGGGATCCGGAAACACCATATCTTTT
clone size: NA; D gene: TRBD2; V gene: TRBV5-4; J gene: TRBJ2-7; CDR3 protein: CASSLGSGRFVEQYF; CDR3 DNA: TGTGCCAGCAGCTTGGGCAGCGGGAGGTTTGTGGAGCAGTACTTC
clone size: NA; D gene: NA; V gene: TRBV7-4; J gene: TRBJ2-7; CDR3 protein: CASSSHDSFSYEQYF; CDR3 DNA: TGTGCCAGCAGCTCCCACGACAGTTTCTCCTACGAGCAGTACTTC
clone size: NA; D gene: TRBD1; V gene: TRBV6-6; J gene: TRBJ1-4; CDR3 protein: CASSQTGGGDEKLFF; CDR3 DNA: TGTGCCAGCAGTCAAACAGGGGGTGGGGATGAAAAACTGTTTTTT
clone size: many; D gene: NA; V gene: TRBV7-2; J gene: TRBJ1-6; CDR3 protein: CASSPGGNSPLHF; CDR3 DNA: TGTGCCAGCAGCCCGGGAGGTAATTCACCCCTCCACTTT
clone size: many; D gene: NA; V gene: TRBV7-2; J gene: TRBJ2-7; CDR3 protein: CASSRVSYEQYF; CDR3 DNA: TGTGCCAGCAGCCGAGTTTCCTACGAGCAGTACTTC
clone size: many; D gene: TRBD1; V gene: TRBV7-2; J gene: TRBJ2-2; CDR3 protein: CASSLLPGQGDTGELFF; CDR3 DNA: TGTGCCAGCAGCTTACTACCGGGACAGGGGGACACCGGGGAGCTGTTTTTT
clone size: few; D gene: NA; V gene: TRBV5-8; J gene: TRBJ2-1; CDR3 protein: CASSLAEDSYNEQFF; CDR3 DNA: TGTGCCAGCAGCTTGGCGGAGGACTCCTACAATGAGCAGTTCTTC
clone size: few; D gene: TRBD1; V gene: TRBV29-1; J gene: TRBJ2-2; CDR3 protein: CSVEEARDRGPAGELFF; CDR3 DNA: TGCAGCGTTGAAGAAGCCCGGGACAGGGGGCCAGCCGGGGAGCTGTTTTTT
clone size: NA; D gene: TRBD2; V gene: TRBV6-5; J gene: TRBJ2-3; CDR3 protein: CASNSASGYTDTQYF; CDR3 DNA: TGTGCCAGCAACAGCGCTAGCGGATACACAGATACGCAGTATTTT
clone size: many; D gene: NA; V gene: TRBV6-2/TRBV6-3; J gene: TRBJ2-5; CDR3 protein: CASSYPTSASASEYQETQYF; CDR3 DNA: TGTGCCAGCAGTTACCCCACCTCCGCGTCGGCGTCTGAGTACCAAGAGACCCAGTACTTC
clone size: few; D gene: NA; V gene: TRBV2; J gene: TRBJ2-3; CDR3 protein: CASSRPYRDTQYF; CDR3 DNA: TGTGCCAGCAGTCGGCCCTATCGGGATACGCAGTATTTT
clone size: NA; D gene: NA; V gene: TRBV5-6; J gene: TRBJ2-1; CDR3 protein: CASSGTFNYNEQFF; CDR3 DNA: TGTGCCAGCAGCGGGACTTTCAACTACAATGAGCAGTTCTTC
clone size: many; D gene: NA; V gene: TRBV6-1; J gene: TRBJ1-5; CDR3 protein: CASSGEGQPQHF; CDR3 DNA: TGTGCCAGCAGCGGCGAAGGACAGCCCCAGCATTTT
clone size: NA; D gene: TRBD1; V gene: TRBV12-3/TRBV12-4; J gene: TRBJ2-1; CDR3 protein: CASNRQGASEQFF; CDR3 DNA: TGTGCCAGCAATCGACAGGGGGCGTCTGAGCAGTTCTTC
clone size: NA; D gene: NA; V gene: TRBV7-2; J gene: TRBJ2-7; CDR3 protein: CASSLDPGVSEQYF; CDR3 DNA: TGTGCCAGCAGCTTAGACCCCGGGGTGTCCGAGCAGTACTTC
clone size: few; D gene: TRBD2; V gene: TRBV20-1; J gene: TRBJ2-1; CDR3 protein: CSARDLLAGGPWEQFF; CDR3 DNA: TGCAGTGCTAGAGATTTACTAGCGGGGGGGCCATGGGAGCAGTTCTTC
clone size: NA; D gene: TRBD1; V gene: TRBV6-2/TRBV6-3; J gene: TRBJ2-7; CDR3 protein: CASSFWSTGETYEQYF; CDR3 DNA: TGTGCCAGCAGTTTTTGGTCGACAGGGGAGACCTACGAGCAGTACTTC
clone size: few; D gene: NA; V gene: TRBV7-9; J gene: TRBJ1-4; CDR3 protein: CASSLGSAEKLFF; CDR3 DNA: TGTGCCAGCAGCTTAGGCAGCGCGGAAAAACTGTTTTTT
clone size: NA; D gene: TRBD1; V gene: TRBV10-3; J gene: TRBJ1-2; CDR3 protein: CAIRLTGIEDYGYTF; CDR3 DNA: TGTGCCATCAGGTTGACAGGGATTGAGGACTATGGCTACACCTTC
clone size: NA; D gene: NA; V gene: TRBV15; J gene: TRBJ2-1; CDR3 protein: CATSREIRDTSPYNEQFF; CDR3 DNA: TGTGCCACCAGCAGAGAAATCCGGGACACCAGTCCTTACAATGAGCAGTTCTTC
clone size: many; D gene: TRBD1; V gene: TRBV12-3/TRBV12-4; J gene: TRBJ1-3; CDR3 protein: CASSLRVARGRSRNTIYF; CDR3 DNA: TGTGCCAGCAGTTTACGAGTAGCGAGGGGGCGAAGTAGAAACACCATATATTTT
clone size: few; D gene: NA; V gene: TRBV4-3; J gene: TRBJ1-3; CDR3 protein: CASSQERGVPGNTIYF; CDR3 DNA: TGCGCCAGCAGCCAAGAGAGAGGGGTCCCTGGAAACACCATATATTTT
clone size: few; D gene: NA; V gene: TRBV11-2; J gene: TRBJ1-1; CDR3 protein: CASSLDSVTEAFF; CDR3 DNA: TGTGCCAGCAGCTTAGATTCGGTAACTGAAGCTTTCTTT
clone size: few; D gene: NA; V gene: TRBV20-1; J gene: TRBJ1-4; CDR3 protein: CSARGGATNEKLFF; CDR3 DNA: TGCAGTGCTAGGGGGGGGGCAACTAATGAAAAACTGTTTTTT
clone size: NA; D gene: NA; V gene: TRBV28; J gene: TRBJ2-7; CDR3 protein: CASSPGPEDPTYEQYF; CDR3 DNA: TGTGCCAGCAGTCCGGGACCGGAAGACCCTACCTACGAGCAGTACTTC
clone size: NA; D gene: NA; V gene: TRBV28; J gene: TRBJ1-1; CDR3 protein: CASSSRVNTEAFF; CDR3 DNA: TGTGCCAGCAGTTCCAGAGTGAACACTGAAGCTTTCTTT
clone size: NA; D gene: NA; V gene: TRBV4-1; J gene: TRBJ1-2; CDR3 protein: CASSQANRGGRYGYTF; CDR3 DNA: TGCGCCAGCAGCCAAGCCAATCGGGGTGGACGCTATGGCTACACCTTC
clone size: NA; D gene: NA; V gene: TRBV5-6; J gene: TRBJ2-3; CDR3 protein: CASSPPGSGSDTQYF; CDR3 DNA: TGTGCCAGCAGCCCGCCAGGGAGTGGCTCAGATACGCAGTATTTT
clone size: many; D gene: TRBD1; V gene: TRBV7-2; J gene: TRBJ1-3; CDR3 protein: CASSIQTGSGNTIYF; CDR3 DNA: TGTGCCAGCAGCATTCAGACAGGGTCTGGAAACACCATATATTTT
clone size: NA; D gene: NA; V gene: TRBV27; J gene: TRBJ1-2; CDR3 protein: CASSPGFVYGYTF; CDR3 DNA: TGTGCCAGCAGCCCAGGTTTCGTCTATGGCTACACCTTC
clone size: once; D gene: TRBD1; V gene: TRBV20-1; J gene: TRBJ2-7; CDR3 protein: CSAARNRGRNEQYF; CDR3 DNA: TGCAGTGCTGCTCGAAACAGGGGGCGAAACGAGCAGTACTTC
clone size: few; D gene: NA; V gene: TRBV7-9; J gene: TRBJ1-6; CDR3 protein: CASSAGPGLPLHF; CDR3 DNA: TGTGCCAGCAGCGCCGGACCGGGTTTACCCCTCCACTTT
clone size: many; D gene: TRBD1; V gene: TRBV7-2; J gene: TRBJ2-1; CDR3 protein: CASSYRTGHNEQFF; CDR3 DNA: TGTGCCAGCAGCTACCGGACAGGGCACAATGAGCAGTTCTTC
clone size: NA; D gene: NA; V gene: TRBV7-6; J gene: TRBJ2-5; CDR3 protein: CASSPEPQTRETQYF; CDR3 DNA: TGTGCCAGCAGCCCCGAACCCCAGACGAGAGAGACCCAGTACTTC
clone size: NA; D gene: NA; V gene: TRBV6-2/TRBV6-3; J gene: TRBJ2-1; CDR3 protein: CASSYPSLAVLRDYNEQFF; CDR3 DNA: TGTGCCAGCAGTTACCCCTCTCTAGCTGTACTACGTGACTACAATGAGCAGTTCTTC
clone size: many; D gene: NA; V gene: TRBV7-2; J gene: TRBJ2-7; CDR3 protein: CASSLVWVSSYEQYF; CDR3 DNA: TGTGCCAGCAGCTTAGTATGGGTGAGCTCCTACGAGCAGTACTTC
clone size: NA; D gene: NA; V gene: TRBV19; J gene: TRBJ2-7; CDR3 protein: CASRPDSGSYEQYF; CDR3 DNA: TGTGCCAGTAGACCCGACTCAGGGTCCTACGAGCAGTACTTC
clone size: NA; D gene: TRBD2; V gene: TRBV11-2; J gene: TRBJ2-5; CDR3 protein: CASSLSRGTSGRETQYF; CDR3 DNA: TGTGCCAGCAGCCTATCCCGGGGTACTAGCGGGAGAGAGACCCAGTACTTC
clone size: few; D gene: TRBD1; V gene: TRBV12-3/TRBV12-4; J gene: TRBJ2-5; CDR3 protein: CASSTTGTGGAKTQYF; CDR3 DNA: TGTGCCAGCAGTACAACCGGGACAGGGGGCGCGAAGACCCAGTACTTC
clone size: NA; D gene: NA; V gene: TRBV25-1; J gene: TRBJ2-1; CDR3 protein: CASREGARNEQFF; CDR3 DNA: TGTGCCAGCAGGGAGGGGGCAAGGAATGAGCAGTTCTTC
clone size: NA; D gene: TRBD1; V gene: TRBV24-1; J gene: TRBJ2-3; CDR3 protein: CATSDPGQGRSTDTQYF; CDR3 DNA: TGTGCCACCAGTGATCCCGGACAGGGTAGAAGCACAGATACGCAGTATTTT
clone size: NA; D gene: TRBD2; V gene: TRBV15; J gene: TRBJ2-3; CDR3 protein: CATSPRRSGGPPDTQYF; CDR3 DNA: TGTGCCACCAGCCCCCGGAGGAGCGGGGGGCCCCCAGATACGCAGTATTTT
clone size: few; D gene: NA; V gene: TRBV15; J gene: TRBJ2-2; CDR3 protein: CATSNREVRDTGELFF; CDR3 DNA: TGTGCCACCAGCAACAGAGAAGTAAGGGACACCGGGGAGCTGTTTTTT
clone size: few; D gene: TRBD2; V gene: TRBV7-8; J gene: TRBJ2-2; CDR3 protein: CASRHMGQRGTGELFF; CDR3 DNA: TGTGCCAGCAGACATATGGGCCAGCGGGGGACCGGGGAGCTGTTTTTT
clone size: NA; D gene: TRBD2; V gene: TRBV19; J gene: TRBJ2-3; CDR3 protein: CASSIVAGGPDTQYF; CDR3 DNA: TGTGCCAGTAGTATAGTAGCGGGGGGGCCGGATACGCAGTATTTT
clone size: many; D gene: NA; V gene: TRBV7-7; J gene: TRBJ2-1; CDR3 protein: CASSLDGINEQFF; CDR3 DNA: TGTGCCAGCAGCTTAGACGGGATTAATGAGCAGTTCTTC